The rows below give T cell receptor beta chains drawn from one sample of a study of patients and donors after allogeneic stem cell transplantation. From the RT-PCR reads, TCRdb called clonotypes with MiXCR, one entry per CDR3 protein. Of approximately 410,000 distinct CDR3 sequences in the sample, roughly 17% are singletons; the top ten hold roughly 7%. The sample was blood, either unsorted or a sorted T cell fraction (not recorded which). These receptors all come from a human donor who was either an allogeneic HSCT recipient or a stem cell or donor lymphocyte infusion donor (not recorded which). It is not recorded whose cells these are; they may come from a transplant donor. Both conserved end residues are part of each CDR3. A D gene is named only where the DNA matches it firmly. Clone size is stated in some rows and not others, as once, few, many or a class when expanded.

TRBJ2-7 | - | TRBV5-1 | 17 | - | TGCGCCAGCAGCATAGAAGAGGGACAAATATACGCGGGGGAGCAGTACTTC | CASSIEEGQIYAGEQYF
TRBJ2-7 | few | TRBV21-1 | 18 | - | TGTGCCAGCAGCAAACGATATAGGTGGGAAGGCATTCGCTACGAGCAGTACTTC | CASSKRYRWEGIRYEQYF
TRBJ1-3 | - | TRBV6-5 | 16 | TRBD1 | TGTGCCAGCAGTTTGGGGCAGGGGGGCTCTGGAAACACCATATATTTT | CASSLGQGGSGNTIYF
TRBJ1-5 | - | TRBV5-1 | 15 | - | TGCGCCAGCAGCCCGGGGGGAATGGGCAATCAGCCCCAGCATTTT | CASSPGGMGNQPQHF
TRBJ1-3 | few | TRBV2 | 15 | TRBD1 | TGTGCCGGTGGGACAGGGCAATTCTCTGGAAACACCATATATTTT | CAGGTGQFSGNTIYF
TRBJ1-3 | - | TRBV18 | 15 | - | TGTGCCAGCTCACCAGTCGGGGGAACTGGAAACACCATATATTTT | CASSPVGGTGNTIYF
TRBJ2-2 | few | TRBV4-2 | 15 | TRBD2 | TGTGCCAGCAGCCCCTCTAGCGGGAACACCGGGGAGCTGTTTTTT | CASSPSSGNTGELFF
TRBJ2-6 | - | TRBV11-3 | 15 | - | TGTGCCAGCAGCTTATTTTCACCTGGGGCCAACGTCCTGACTTTC | CASSLFSPGANVLTF
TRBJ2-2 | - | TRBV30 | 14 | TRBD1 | TGTGCCTGGTCAGGGGGCCAGGGGACCGGGGAGCTGTTTTTT | CAWSGGQGTGELFF
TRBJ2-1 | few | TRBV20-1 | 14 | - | TGCAGTGCTCGTGGGGTAACCTCCTACAATGAGCAGTTCTTC | CSARGVTSYNEQFF
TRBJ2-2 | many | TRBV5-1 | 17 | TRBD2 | TGCGCCAGCAGCAGCGGTGCGCGGGAGGGGAACACCGGGGAGCTGTTTTTT | CASSSGAREGNTGELFF
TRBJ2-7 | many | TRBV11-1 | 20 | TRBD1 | TGTGCCAGCAGCTTAACGGTCTTCGGGACAGTCTCTTCCCCCATCTACGAGCAGTACTTC | CASSLTVFGTVSSPIYEQYF
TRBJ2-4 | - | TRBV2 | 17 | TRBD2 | TGTGCCAGCAGAGATCGACTAGCGGGTTGGACCAAAAACATTCAGTACTTC | CASRDRLAGWTKNIQYF
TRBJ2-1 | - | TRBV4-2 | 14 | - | TGTGCCAGCAGCTCACGGGAGACCCACAATGAGCAGTTCTTC | CASSSRETHNEQFF
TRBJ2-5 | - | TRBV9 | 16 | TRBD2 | TGTGCCAGCAGCGAATCTAGCGGGAGGGACCAAGAGACCCAGTACTTC | CASSESSGRDQETQYF
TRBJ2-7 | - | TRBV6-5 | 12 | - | TGTGCCAGCAGCCGCTCTCAGGGTAGGCAGTACTTC | CASSRSQGRQYF
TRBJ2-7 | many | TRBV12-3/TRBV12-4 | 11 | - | TGTGCCAGCAGTTCGGTTGGCGAGCAGTACTTC | CASSSVGEQYF
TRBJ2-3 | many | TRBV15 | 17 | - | TGTGCCACCAGCAGAGATTTCAGGAGGGGAAGCACAGATACGCAGTATTTT | CATSRDFRRGSTDTQYF
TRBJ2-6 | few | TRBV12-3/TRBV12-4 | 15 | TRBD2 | TGTGCCAGCAGTCCGGGGGGAAAGAGGGCCAACGTCCTGACTTTC | CASSPGGKRANVLTF
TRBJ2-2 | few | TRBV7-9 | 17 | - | TGTGCCAGCAGCTCAACCCGGGGACCCAGGGGCACCGGGGAGCTGTTTTTT | CASSSTRGPRGTGELFF
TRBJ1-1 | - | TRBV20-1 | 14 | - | TGCAGTGCTAGAGACCCTACTAGGGGGACACTGGCCTTCTTT | CSARDPTRGTLAFF
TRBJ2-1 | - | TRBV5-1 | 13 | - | TGCGCCAGCAGCAAGGGTTGGAGGGTTGAGCAGTTCTTC | CASSKGWRVEQFF
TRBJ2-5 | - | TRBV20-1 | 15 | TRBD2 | TGCAGTGCTCGATCGGGACTAGCGGCCCAAGAGACCCAGTACTTC | CSARSGLAAQETQYF
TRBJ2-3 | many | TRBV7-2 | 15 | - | TGTGCCAGCAGCCCGACGGGGGGCCAGTCAGATACGCAGTATTTT | CASSPTGGQSDTQYF
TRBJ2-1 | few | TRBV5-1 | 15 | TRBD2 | TGCGCCAGCAGCTTGGTAGCGGGAGGGCCAAATGAGCAGTTCTTC | CASSLVAGGPNEQFF
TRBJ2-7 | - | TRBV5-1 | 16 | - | TGCGCCAGCACCTCCGTCGGGCCAGGGAGCTCCTACGAGCAGTACTTC | CASTSVGPGSSYEQYF
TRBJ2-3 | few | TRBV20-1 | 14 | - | TGCAGTGCTAGCCCCGACACCCGTACAGATACGCAGTATTTT | CSASPDTRTDTQYF
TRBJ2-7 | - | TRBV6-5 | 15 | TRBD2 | TGTGCCAGCAGCCCAACCACTAGCGCCCGGAGCGAGCAGTACTTC | CASSPTTSARSEQYF